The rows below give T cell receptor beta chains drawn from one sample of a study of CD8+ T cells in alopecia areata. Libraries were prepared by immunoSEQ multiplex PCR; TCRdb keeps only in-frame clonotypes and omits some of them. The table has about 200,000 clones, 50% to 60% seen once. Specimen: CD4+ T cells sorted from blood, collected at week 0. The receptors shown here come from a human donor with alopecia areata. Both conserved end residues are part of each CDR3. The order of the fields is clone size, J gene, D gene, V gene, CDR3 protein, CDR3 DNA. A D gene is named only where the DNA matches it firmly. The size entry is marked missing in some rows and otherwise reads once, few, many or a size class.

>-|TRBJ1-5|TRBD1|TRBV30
CAWSGDRNQPQHF
TGTGCCTGGAGTGGGGACAGAAATCAGCCCCAGCATTTT
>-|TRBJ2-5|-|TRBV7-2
CASSLGLVRGETQYF
TGTGCCAGCAGCCTCGGACTAGTAAGGGGGGAGACCCAGTACTTC
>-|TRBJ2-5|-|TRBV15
CATSRDQGGGETQYF
TGTGCCACCAGCAGAGATCAAGGGGGAGGGGAGACCCAGTACTTC
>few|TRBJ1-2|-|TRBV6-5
CASSPRLRGGYGYTF
TGTGCCAGCAGCCCACGATTACGTGGGGGCTATGGCTACACCTTC
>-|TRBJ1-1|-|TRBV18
CASSPTNTEAFF
TGTGCCAGCTCACCAACTAACACTGAAGCTTTCTTT
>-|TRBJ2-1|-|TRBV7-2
CASSSSDSQQFF
TGTGCCAGCAGCTCATCGGACTCTCAGCAGTTCTTC
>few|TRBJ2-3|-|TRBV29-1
CSVVRPPGDTQYF
TGCAGCGTTGTGAGACCCCCAGGGGATACGCAGTATTTT
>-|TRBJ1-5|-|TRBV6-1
CASARLGDNQPQHF
TGTGCCAGCGCCCGCTTAGGGGACAATCAGCCCCAGCATTTT
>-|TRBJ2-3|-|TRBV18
CASSRTGRVNTQYF
TGTGCCAGCTCACGAACGGGCCGCGTAAATACGCAGTATTTT
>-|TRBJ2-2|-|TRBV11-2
CASSQDPTGELFF
TGTGCCAGCAGCCAGGACCCCACCGGGGAGCTGTTTTTT
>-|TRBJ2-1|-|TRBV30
CAWSVLSFNEQFF
TGTGCCTGGAGTGTACTCTCGTTCAATGAGCAGTTCTTC
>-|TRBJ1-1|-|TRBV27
CASSGYRGGLLEAFF
TGTGCCAGCAGCGGCTATAGGGGGGGCCTCCTTGAAGCTTTCTTT
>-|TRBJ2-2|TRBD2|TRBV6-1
CASSKREVELFF
TGTGCCAGCAGCAAGCGGGAGGTGGAGCTGTTTTTT
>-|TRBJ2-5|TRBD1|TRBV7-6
CASSAPTGVALETQYF
TGTGCCAGCAGCGCCCCGACAGGGGTGGCGTTGGAGACCCAGTACTTC
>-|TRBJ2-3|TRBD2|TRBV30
CAWSVILAGLADTQYF
TGTGCCTGGAGTGTAATCCTAGCGGGATTGGCAGATACGCAGTATTTT
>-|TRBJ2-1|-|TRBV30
CAYTQGGADEQFF
TGTGCCTACACACAGGGTGGTGCCGATGAGCAGTTCTTC
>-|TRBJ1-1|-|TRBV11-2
CASSRSTEAFF
TGTGCCAGCAGCCGGTCCACTGAAGCTTTCTTT
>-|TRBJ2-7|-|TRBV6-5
CASSRTASATYEQYF
TGTGCCAGCAGTCGGACCGCATCCGCTACCTACGAGCAGTACTTC
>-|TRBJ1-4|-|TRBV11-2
CASAPGRLNEKLFF
TGTGCCAGCGCACCGGGACGACTAAATGAAAAACTGTTTTTT
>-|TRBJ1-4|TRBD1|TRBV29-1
CSARQGVEKLFF
TGCAGCGCCAGACAGGGGGTCGAAAAACTGTTTTTT
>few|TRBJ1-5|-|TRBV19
CASSAQWGQPQHF
TGTGCCAGTAGTGCCCAATGGGGGCAGCCCCAGCATTTT
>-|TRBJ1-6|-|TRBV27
CASSLSFVDAGLHF
TGTGCCAGCAGTTTATCGTTCGTCGATGCGGGCCTCCACTTT
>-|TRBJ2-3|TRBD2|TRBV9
CASSVGGRALDTQYF
TGTGCCAGCAGCGTAGGTGGGAGGGCCTTGGATACGCAGTATTTT
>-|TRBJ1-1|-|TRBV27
CASTSATGMNTEAFF
TGTGCCAGCACGAGTGCGACAGGAATGAACACTGAAGCTTTCTTT
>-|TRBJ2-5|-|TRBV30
CAWSVQETQYF
TGTGCCTGGAGTGTACAGGAGACCCAGTACTTC
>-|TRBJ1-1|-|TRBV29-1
CSVSRTNTEAFF
TGCAGCGTCTCTAGGACGAACACTGAAGCTTTCTTT
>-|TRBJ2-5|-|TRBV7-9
CASSLSETQYF
TGTGCCAGCAGCTTGAGTGAGACCCAGTACTTC
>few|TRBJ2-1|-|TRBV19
CASTQLGRGNEQFF
TGTGCCAGTACCCAACTGGGCAGGGGCAATGAGCAGTTCTTC
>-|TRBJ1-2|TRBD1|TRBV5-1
CASSPGQGLNYGYTF
TGCGCCAGCAGCCCGGGACAGGGCCTAAACTATGGCTACACCTTC
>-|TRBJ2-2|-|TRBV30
CAWSGVGVYTGELFF
TGTGCCTGGAGTGGTGTCGGGGTCTACACCGGGGAGCTGTTTTTT
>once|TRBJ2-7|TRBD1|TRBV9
CASSVAGDSAYEQYF
TGTGCCAGCAGCGTAGCCGGGGACAGCGCCTACGAGCAGTACTTC
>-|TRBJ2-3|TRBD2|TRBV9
CASSPRTSGSTDTQYF
TGTGCCAGCAGCCCGCGGACTAGCGGGAGCACAGATACGCAGTATTTT
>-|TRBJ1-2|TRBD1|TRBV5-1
CASSPDGYRGNYGYTF
TGCGCCAGCAGCCCGGACGGTTACAGGGGGAACTATGGCTACACCTTC
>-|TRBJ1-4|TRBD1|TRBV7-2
CASSLQGAPEKLFF
TGTGCCAGCAGCTTGCAGGGGGCTCCTGAAAAACTGTTTTTT
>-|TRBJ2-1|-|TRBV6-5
CASRYRTGLYNEQFF
TGTGCCAGCAGGTACCGGACGGGGCTTTACAATGAGCAGTTCTTC
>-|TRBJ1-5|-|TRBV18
CASSEGQGGNQPQHF
TGTGCCAGCTCAGAAGGACAAGGCGGCAATCAGCCCCAGCATTTT
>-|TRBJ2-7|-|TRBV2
CASSVTYEQYF
TGTGCCAGCAGCGTGACCTACGAGCAGTACTTC
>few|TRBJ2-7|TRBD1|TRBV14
CASSRGQTLYEQYF
TGTGCCAGCAGCCGGGGACAGACTCTCTACGAGCAGTACTTC
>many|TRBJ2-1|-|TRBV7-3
CASSLDGSDHNEQFF
TGTGCCAGCAGCTTAGACGGGAGTGATCACAATGAGCAGTTCTTC
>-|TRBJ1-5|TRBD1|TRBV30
CAWRGTGGRGNQPQHF
TGTGCCTGGAGAGGGACAGGGGGCAGGGGCAATCAGCCCCAGCATTTT
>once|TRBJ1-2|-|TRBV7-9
CASSLRTFYGYTF
TGTGCCAGCAGCTTAAGAACCTTTTATGGCTACACCTTC
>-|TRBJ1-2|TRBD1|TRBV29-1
CSVSGTGEGYTF
TGCAGCGTATCCGGGACAGGTGAAGGCTACACCTTC
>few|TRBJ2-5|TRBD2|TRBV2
CASRRGGTDQETQYF
TGTGCCAGCCGCCGCGGGGGGACTGACCAAGAGACCCAGTACTTC
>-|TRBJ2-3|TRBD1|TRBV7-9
CASSFTGTGSDTQYF
TGTGCCAGCAGCTTCACCGGGACAGGGTCAGATACGCAGTATTTT
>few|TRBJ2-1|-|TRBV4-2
CASSQEMGYNEQFF
TGTGCCAGCAGCCAAGAAATGGGATACAATGAGCAGTTCTTC
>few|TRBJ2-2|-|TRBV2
CASRVEGNTGELFF
TGTGCCAGCCGGGTAGAAGGGAACACCGGGGAGCTGTTTTTT
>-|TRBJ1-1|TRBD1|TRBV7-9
CASSAQGGRGTEAFF
TGTGCCAGCAGCGCCCAAGGGGGCAGGGGCACTGAAGCTTTCTTT